This T cell receptor beta chain emerged from a study of blood T cell repertoires in COVID-19 (TCRdb year 2020). Regarding the study in general: The collaborator samples originated in the United States, Italy and Spain and spanned the acute and convalescent phases of COVID-19. The material from the prospective study consisted of cDNA or gDNA derived from T cells, B-cell-depleted T cells, or PBMCs. The dataset comprised deeply sampled blood TCRbeta repertoires from subjects exposed to, actively infected with, or recovered from COVID-19. A freely available public database, intended as a resource for researchers studying the immune response to SARS-CoV-2, is where the repertoires were released. The samples were drawn from two sources: the first 160 participants of the ongoing ImmuneRACE study, and some 1,300 subjects contributed by 6 global collaborators. A de-identified subject ID, COVID-19 status, age in years and sex were almost always included in the sample metadata. Where HLA class I and class II types were available, the types were taken from metadata supplied by the sample provider, not from assay-based typing.

Turning to this clone: Its antigen is still unknown. The input lacks base qualities; no much larger clone sits a single base away.

Broader findings and caveats from the paper: Clinical and demographic metadata were provided uncurated, with the amount varying by source and participant.

TCRbeta CDR3 regions were amplified from genomic DNA using the immunoSEQ Assay, a bias-controlled multiplex PCR. On the authors' methods: Within the assay, amplification of reference gene primers was used to estimate how many nucleated cells each sample contained. Sequence reads were collapsed and filtered to measure the absolute abundance of every unique TCRbeta CDR3 rearrangement. For each sample, productive Simpson clonality was calculated by taking the square root of Simpson's diversity index across productive rearrangements. TCRdb took over this immuneACCESS table, retaining in-frame rearrangements with V and J assigned. Such tables are incomplete; in checked studies, under half of the missing clones stem from an unresolved V gene, and the remainder is unexplained. V, J and clone size reflect that table, while D and trimming were determined from the DNA. Across this sample there are 250,000 to 300,000 clones, with under 90% seen only once. 1.5% to 2% of the sample rests with the top ten.

The CDR3, from cysteine to phenylalanine, totals 15 residues. The DNA shown is the 45-base CDR3, in frame from base 1. Relative to germline, V is missing 1 base and J is missing 6 bases, with 7 bases of the junction outside any gene match. CDR1 and CDR2 are drawn from the germline V gene (reference sequence): LNHNV, YYDKDF. In the prospective study, participants were about 18 to 95 years old, resided in around 25 geographic areas of the United States, and were enrolled through a virtual design. In the prospective study, cohorts were assigned on the basis of participant-reported clinical history obtained from a screening survey and a study questionnaire. ImmuneRACE Cohort 3 recovered participants were defined by two consecutive negative NP/OP PCR tests, healthcare professional clearance, or symptom resolution. In the prospective study, whole blood, serum and a nasopharyngeal or oropharyngeal swab were collected from each participant by mobile phlebotomists. Participants in the prospective study had the option to provide additional blood draws and questionnaires over a roughly 2-month period. Prospective study blood samples were shipped either frozen or at room temperature before DNA extraction.

Material: PBMCs or T cells enriched from blood (not recorded which). This TCR came from a woman in her thirties or forties who had recovered from COVID-19. This chain joins TRBV15 to TRBJ2-7; 9 junctional bases match TRBD1. The DNA is as follows: TGTGCCACCAGCAGAGGGGGACAGGGCACCGTCGAGCAGTACTTC. Translated, this is CATSRGGQGTVEQYF.